The count of the clone carrying this TCR beta chain is one. The antigen remains undetermined. Some clones are missing from TCRdb's copy, which holds only in-frame ones; the method was immunoSEQ multiplex PCR. This table holds 55,000 to 75,000 clones, around three quarters found once. This sample was included in a study of vaccination effects on CD4 cells after COVID-19. Using viral peptide pools, the ViraFEST assay grew out antigen-specific CD4+ T cells prior to sequencing. Isolation of CD4+ T cells took place after 10 days of culture. The healthy vaccine recipients, who had no prior SARS-CoV-2 infection, showed negative nucleocapsid antibodies. Each culture well received some 2.2 million PBMC. These cells were then cultured in IMDM with approximately 10 IU/ml IL-2 and roughly 10 ug/ml peptides. IL-2 medium took the place of half the medium on both days 3 and 7. Trimming left V 1 base short and J 4 bases short, with 7 bases between. There are 13 residues in the CDR3.

The sequencing used CD4+ T cells from PBMCs cultured with HCoV-OC43 spike peptides, collected before COVID-19 vaccination. Described subset: HCoV-OC43 spike overlapping peptide pool stimulation. The chain carries TRBV12-3 or TRBV12-4 and TRBJ1-2; TRBD1 might be the D (5 bases). This TCR was sampled from a human donor who received a COVID-19 vaccine. DNA of the CDR3: TGTGCCAGCAGTTTAGTACAGGTCTATGGCTACACCTTC. It is translated as CASSLVQVYGYTF.